A selection of T cell receptor beta chains follows, all from one sample in a study of shared T cell receptors in the human thymus. Repertoires were generated with immunoSEQ multiplex PCR, while TCRdb's copy carries only in-frame clones and drops some. The data hold more than 550,000 clones, with more than 70% observed a single time. This sample was also put to use in a study of human thymus T cells.

The sample taken for sequencing was thymocytes. The receptors derive from a boy under three years old with a congenital heart defect. Both conserved end residues are part of each CDR3. A D gene is named only where the DNA matches it firmly. Clone size is not always given. Where it is, it says once, few, many or a class for expanded clones.

cdr3_nt,cdr3_aa,d_call,clone_size,j_call,v_call
TGTGCCAGTACAACGAGGGGAAACACCATATATTTT,CASTTRGNTIYF,-,-,TRBJ1-3,TRBV19
TGTGCCAGCAGTGAAAACAGGGGGCTAGCCTACGAGCAGTACTTC,CASSENRGLAYEQYF,TRBD1,-,TRBJ2-7,TRBV2
TGTGCCAGCAGTTACTCGAAAGGGACAGGCTCCTACGAGCAGTACTTC,CASSYSKGTGSYEQYF,TRBD1,-,TRBJ2-7,TRBV6-5
TGTGCCAGCAGCAACCGGCAGGGGTCAGGCAACGAGCAGTACTTC,CASSNRQGSGNEQYF,-,-,TRBJ2-7,TRBV4-2
TGTGCCAGCGCCGAGACAGGGGAGAGCAATCAGCCCCAGCATTTT,CASAETGESNQPQHF,TRBD1,-,TRBJ1-5,TRBV11-2
TGTGCCAGCCAGGCTCCTCCGACGGACAGGCCGGACACTGAAGCTTTCTTT,CASQAPPTDRPDTEAFF,TRBD1,-,TRBJ1-1,TRBV25-1
TGTGCCAGCAGTCGCGGACAGGGTACCCACAATGAGCAGTTCTTC,CASSRGQGTHNEQFF,TRBD1,-,TRBJ2-1,TRBV6-5
TGTGCCAGCGGTGAAACGGGACAGGGGCTACAAGAGACCCAGTACTTC,CASGETGQGLQETQYF,TRBD1,-,TRBJ2-5,TRBV6-1
TGCGCCAGCAGCTTGAGGCGGGGGGCCTACAATGAGCAGTTCTTC,CASSLRRGAYNEQFF,TRBD2,-,TRBJ2-1,TRBV5-1
TGTGCCAGCAGTGAAACTAGCGGGAGTTCAACCGGGGAGCTGTTTTTT,CASSETSGSSTGELFF,TRBD2,few,TRBJ2-2,TRBV6-1
TGTGCCAGCAGCCCTTCGGGAGGGCACAATGAGCAGTTCTTC,CASSPSGGHNEQFF,TRBD2,-,TRBJ2-1,TRBV6-5
TGCGCCAGCAGCCAGAAAGAAGGGGCTCTGGCAGTTAATGAGACCCAGTACTTC,CASSQKEGALAVNETQYF,-,-,TRBJ2-5,TRBV4-1
TGTGCCAGCAGCTTAGTGGGAGGGGTTGGCTACGAGCAGTACTTC,CASSLVGGVGYEQYF,TRBD2,-,TRBJ2-7,TRBV7-9
TGTGCCAGCAGTAACCACACAGGCTACAATCAGCCCCAGCATTTT,CASSNHTGYNQPQHF,-,-,TRBJ1-5,TRBV6-1
TGTGCCTGGACCCGCGGGGGGAGGACCAAAAACATTCAGTACTTC,CAWTRGGRTKNIQYF,TRBD2,-,TRBJ2-4,TRBV30
TGTGCCAGCAGTTCTAACGAAAGGTATTCGGGTCAGCCCCAGCATTTT,CASSSNERYSGQPQHF,-,-,TRBJ1-5,TRBV28
TGTGCCAGCAGGAAGGGGGCCTTCAATCAGCCCCAGCATTTT,CASRKGAFNQPQHF,TRBD1,-,TRBJ1-5,TRBV28
TGTGCCAGCAGTTTAGCCCCAACTTTTATAGCCAAAAACATTCAGTACTTC,CASSLAPTFIAKNIQYF,-,-,TRBJ2-4,TRBV28
TGTGCCAGCAGCTTACCGGGAGCCCACGAGCAGTACTTC,CASSLPGAHEQYF,-,-,TRBJ2-7,TRBV7-9
TGTGCCAGCAGCGAAGAGAAAAGAACAGGGGGCGACAGGACCTATGGCTACACCTTC,CASSEEKRTGGDRTYGYTF,TRBD1,-,TRBJ1-2,TRBV14
TGTGCCAGCAGTTATACTCGTTATAGCACAGATACGCAGTATTTT,CASSYTRYSTDTQYF,-,-,TRBJ2-3,TRBV6-5
TGTGCCAGCAGTCCCCTGGACAGGGGCCATAACTATGGCTACACCTTC,CASSPLDRGHNYGYTF,TRBD1,-,TRBJ1-2,TRBV27
TGTGCCAGCAGCCCAAACGGAGGGAACGAGCAGTACTTC,CASSPNGGNEQYF,-,-,TRBJ2-7,TRBV13
TGTGCCAGCAGCTTCCCGGGAGGCTACACCTTC,CASSFPGGYTF,-,few,TRBJ1-2,TRBV6-1
TGTGCCAGCAGCCGTGGTGGCTCCGACTACGAGCAGTACTTC,CASSRGGSDYEQYF,-,-,TRBJ2-7,TRBV5-4
TGTGCCAGCAGCTTGTTACCCCCTGCGGGTCCACAAGAGACCCAGTACTTC,CASSLLPPAGPQETQYF,-,-,TRBJ2-5,TRBV5-5
TGTGCCAGCAGTTTTATCTTCGACAGGGAAAATGGCTACACCTTC,CASSFIFDRENGYTF,TRBD1,-,TRBJ1-2,TRBV28
TGTGCCTGGAGTTTGGGGGCAGGGCCCTCCTTGTACGAGCAGTACTTC,CAWSLGAGPSLYEQYF,-,-,TRBJ2-7,TRBV30
TGTGCCAGCAGCCATCCAGGGTTGGGGACTGAAGCTTTCTTT,CASSHPGLGTEAFF,-,-,TRBJ1-1,TRBV4-2
TGTGCCAGCAGCCACGAATATACGGGGGTCACAGATACGCAGTATTTT,CASSHEYTGVTDTQYF,-,-,TRBJ2-3,TRBV7-6
TGCGCCAGCAGCCAAGATTGCAGGGATACGCAGTATTTT,CASSQDCRDTQYF,-,-,TRBJ2-3,TRBV4-1
TGTGCCAGCAGCAGCGCCGGGACACAAAATCAGCCCCAGCATTTT,CASSSAGTQNQPQHF,-,-,TRBJ1-5,TRBV21-1
TGCGCCAGCACGATCGGGACAGGGGGCTGGGATACGCAGTATTTT,CASTIGTGGWDTQYF,TRBD1,once,TRBJ2-3,TRBV10-1
TGTGCCAGCAGCCCCCAGACAATGTACACTGAAGCTTTCTTT,CASSPQTMYTEAFF,-,-,TRBJ1-1,TRBV7-2
TGTGCCAGCAGCCTAGCGAGGGAGACCCAGTACTTC,CASSLARETQYF,-,-,TRBJ2-5,TRBV11-2
TGTGCCAGCAGTTTCCCGGGACAGGTGATCTACAATGAGCAGTTCTTC,CASSFPGQVIYNEQFF,TRBD1,-,TRBJ2-1,TRBV28
TGTGCCAGCACTACAAGAGGTCTTGGCGAGCAGTACTTC,CASTTRGLGEQYF,-,-,TRBJ2-7,TRBV6-5
TGTGCCAGCAGTGAAGCGCCTAGCGGGAGGGCCCTCGGGAGCGACATTCAGTACTTC,CASSEAPSGRALGSDIQYF,TRBD2,-,TRBJ2-4,TRBV6-1
TGTGCCAGCAGTTTGTGGCTAGCGGGAGCCGATGAGCAGTTCTTC,CASSLWLAGADEQFF,TRBD2,few,TRBJ2-1,TRBV27
TGTGCCAGCAGCCACCCTAGCGGCTCCTCTAGCACAGATACGCAGTATTTT,CASSHPSGSSSTDTQYF,TRBD2,-,TRBJ2-3,TRBV28
TGTGCCTGGAGTTCAACGCGAGGGAAACAGCCCCAGCATTTT,CAWSSTRGKQPQHF,-,once,TRBJ1-5,TRBV30
TGTGCCAGCAGCTTATGGGGGACAGTTGAGGACACTGAAGCTTTCTTT,CASSLWGTVEDTEAFF,TRBD1,-,TRBJ1-1,TRBV7-9
TGTGCCAGCAGCAGGGGATCGTCAAAGGACACTGAAGCTTTCTTT,CASSRGSSKDTEAFF,-,-,TRBJ1-1,TRBV5-8
TGTGCCAGCAGCTTACGGAACACAGGACACGAGCAGTACTTC,CASSLRNTGHEQYF,-,-,TRBJ2-7,TRBV7-2
TGTGCCAGCAGTTTTCCTTCAGGGGGCAGGGAGTTCCGTGTCGGCGAAAAACTGTTTTTT,CASSFPSGGREFRVGEKLFF,TRBD1,-,TRBJ1-4,TRBV28
TGTGCCAGCAGCCAGTTCCAGCGGGGGGGGACCTACGAGCAGTACTTC,CASSQFQRGGTYEQYF,TRBD2,few,TRBJ2-7,TRBV14
TGTGCCAGCAGTGAAGGGGAGGGAAGCTCTGGAAACACCATATATTTT,CASSEGEGSSGNTIYF,-,once,TRBJ1-3,TRBV2
TGTGCCAGCAGTGAGGACAGCCACGATGCAACTAATGAAAAACTGTTTTTT,CASSEDSHDATNEKLFF,-,-,TRBJ1-4,TRBV6-1
TGTGCCAGCAGACCGATAGACTCTGGGGCCAACGTCCTGACTTTC,CASRPIDSGANVLTF,-,-,TRBJ2-6,TRBV27
TGTGCCAGCAGCTTCGGACAGGGGGAATCCACTGAAGCTTTCTTT,CASSFGQGESTEAFF,TRBD1,-,TRBJ1-1,TRBV5-6
TGTGCCAGCAGGACAGGGGACTCAAATCAGCCCCAGCATTTT,CASRTGDSNQPQHF,TRBD1,-,TRBJ1-5,TRBV2
TGTGCCAGCAGCCTAGCGGGAGGGCGTACAGATACGCAGTATTTT,CASSLAGGRTDTQYF,TRBD2,once,TRBJ2-3,TRBV11-3
TGCGCCAGCAGCCAAAATCGCCGGGACAGGAACACCGGGGAGCTGTTTTTT,CASSQNRRDRNTGELFF,TRBD1,-,TRBJ2-2,TRBV4-3
TGTGCCAGTAGTATGGGAGGGGTTGGGGCCAACGTCCTGACTTTC,CASSMGGVGANVLTF,TRBD2,-,TRBJ2-6,TRBV19